This T cell receptor (beta chain) was sequenced for a study of T cell responses to AZD1222 COVID-19 vaccine. Study-level results: CD4 TCRs associated with vaccination spanned spike, dominating at 160-218 and 743-854. It was only after the peak T cell response that any repertoires were sampled. Spike-specific TCRs gained breadth and depth after people received two AZD1222 doses.

A remark on this clone: The antigen is not known.

The CDR3 contains 12 residues. Germline V CDR1 and CDR2: SQVTM, ANQGSEA. V gave up 2 bases and J gave up 0 bases, with 5 bases separating them. Produced via immunoSEQ multiplex PCR; TCRdb's table is partial and in-frame only. The sample lists 150,000 to 200,000 clones; approximately 90% were seen once. The specimen was peripheral blood, collected on day 0 of MenACWY control vaccination. The V gene is TRBV29-1, the J gene TRBJ2-7; perhaps TRBD2 as D (5 bases). This TCR came from an adult in good health. CDR3 in amino acids: CSVETSSYEQYF. CDR3 DNA sequence: TGCAGCGTTGAAACTAGCTCCTACGAGCAGTACTTC.